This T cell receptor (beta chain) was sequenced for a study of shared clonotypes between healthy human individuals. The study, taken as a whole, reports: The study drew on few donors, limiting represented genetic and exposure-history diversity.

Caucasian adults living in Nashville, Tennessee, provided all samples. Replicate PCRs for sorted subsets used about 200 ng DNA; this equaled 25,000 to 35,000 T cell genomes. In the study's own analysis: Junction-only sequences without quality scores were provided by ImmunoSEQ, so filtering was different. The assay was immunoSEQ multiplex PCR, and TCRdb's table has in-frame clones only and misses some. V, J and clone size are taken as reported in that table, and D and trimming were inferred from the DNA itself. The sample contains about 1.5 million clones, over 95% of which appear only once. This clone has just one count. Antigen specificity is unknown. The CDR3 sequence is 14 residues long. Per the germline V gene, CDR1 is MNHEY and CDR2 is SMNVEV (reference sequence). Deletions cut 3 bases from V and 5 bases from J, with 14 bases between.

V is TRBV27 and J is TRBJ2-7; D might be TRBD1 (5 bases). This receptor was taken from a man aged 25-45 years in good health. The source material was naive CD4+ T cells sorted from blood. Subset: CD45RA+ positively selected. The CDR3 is CASSFSSGLDEQYF. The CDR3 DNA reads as TGTGCCAGCAGTTTCTCTTCAGGGCTCGACGAGCAGTACTTC.